A single sample is the source of the 10 T cell receptor beta chains below, sequenced in a study of OX40 agonist ivuxolimab in advanced cancers. The protocol was immunoSEQ multiplex PCR, while the TCRdb copy is restricted to in-frame clones and leaves out a portion. Of about 59,000 clones listed, roughly four fifths are singletons. The sample consisted of CD4+ or CD8+ T cells sorted from blood, taken in a trial of the OX40 agonist ivuxolimab. All receptors come from an adult with an advanced solid tumor such as melanoma, head and neck, liver or kidney cancer.

The genes are TRBV5-1 and TRBJ2-7; perhaps TRBD2 as D (6 bases). The V and J ends lost 4 bases and 11 bases respectively, with 13 bases between them. The length of the CDR3 is 11 residues. Germline V gives CDR1 SGHRS, CDR2 YFSETQ. This CDR3 reads CASSPPGDEYF. The CDR3 DNA follows: TGCGCCAGCAGCCCCCCGGGGGACGAGTACTTC.

The chain links TRBV2 to TRBJ1-4; possibly TRBD1 for D (6 bases). Trimming cost V 9 bases and J 6 bases, with 17 bases left between them. The CDR3 spans 14 residues. From germline, CDR1 is SNHLY and CDR2 FYNNEI. The CDR3 DNA is TGTGCCAGTAATACGAGGGGGAGGGATGAAAAACTGTTTTTT. Amino acid sequence: CASNTRGRDEKLFF.

The chain has TRBV6-1 and TRBJ2-3; maybe TRBD2 (6 bases). This CDR3 has 12 residues. V was pared by 11 bases and J by 5 bases, with 14 bases between. Germline lookup yields CDR1 MNHNS and CDR2 SASEGT. The CDR3 region is CALYRGGDTQYF. Written as DNA, the CDR3 is TGTGCCCTCTACCGGGGAGGAGATACGCAGTATTTT.

A single count supports this clone. The chain carries TRBV5-1 and TRBJ2-7, with TRBD2 identical over 10 bases. J was trimmed by 6 bases and V by 2 bases; bases with no gene match: 8. The germline CDR1 and CDR2 sequences are SGHRS and YFSETQ. There are 15 residues in the CDR3. The CDR3 nucleotides read TGCGCCAGCAGCTTCAATCTAGCGGGAGCAGCCGAGCAGTACTTC. Its translation is CASSFNLAGAAEQYF.

The rearrangement joins TRBV11-2 to TRBJ2-2, with a weak D call TRBD2 (6 bases). Between the trimmed V and J ends, which lost 7 bases and 7 bases, there was a span of 19 bases. The CDR3 sequence is 15 residues long. The germline gives CDR1 SGHAT, CDR2 FQNNGV. The CDR3 DNA reads TGTGCCAGCACCTCCCCCCTGCGGGATCTCGGGGAGCTGTTTTTT. Protein sequence: CASTSPLRDLGELFF.

The V gene is TRBV5-1, the J gene TRBJ2-1, with 8 bases lining up with TRBD2. Germline assignment: CDR1 SGHRS and CDR2 YFSETQ. CDR3 length equals 15 residues. Unmatched junction bases numbered 3, after V lost 2 bases and J lost 2 bases. CDR3 sequence (DNA): TGCGCCAGCAGCTTATCCGGGAGGGCCTACAATGAGCAGTTCTTC. Translating it yields CASSLSGRAYNEQFF.

The rearrangement uses TRBV5-1 and TRBJ2-3; maybe TRBD1 (6 bases). The ends were cut back, 4 bases at V and 3 bases at J, with 15 bases in the middle. This CDR3 has 15 residues. CDR1 SGHRS and CDR2 YFSETQ come from the germline V gene. The CDR3 sequence: CASSPQGQRTDTQYF. The CDR3 DNA sequence: TGCGCCAGCAGCCCACAGGGTCAGAGGACAGATACGCAGTATTTT.

The rearrangement uses TRBV27 and TRBJ2-5; 11 nucleotides match TRBD1. J lost 9 bases, V lost 3 bases, and 15 bases had no gene match. Germline CDR1 and CDR2: MNHEY and SMNVEV (reference sequence). This CDR3 is built from 17 residues. This CDR3 is CASSFRTGGASGAPQYF. DNA of the CDR3: TGTGCCAGCAGTTTCCGGACAGGGGGCGCTTCGGGGGCTCCCCAGTACTTC.

The chain links TRBV5-4 to TRBJ2-1, with TRBD2 identical over 8 bases. Germline V gives CDR1 SGHNT, CDR2 YYREEE (reference sequence). The CDR3 sequence is 15 residues long. Trimming took 0 bases from V and 4 from J; bases not matched to a gene: 3. This CDR3 is CASSLVAGGYNEQFF. CDR3 DNA: TGTGCCAGCAGCTTGGTCGCGGGGGGATACAATGAGCAGTTCTTC.

The chain employs TRBV7-8 and TRBJ1-1; D is uncertain. Looked up from germline, CDR1 is SGHVS and CDR2 is FQNEAQ. The CDR3 length is 14 residues. The V end was cut by 4 bases, the J end by 2 bases, with 11 bases between. The CDR3 sequence: CASSSLYSNTEAFF. The CDR3 DNA reads TGTGCCAGCAGCTCGCTGTACTCAAACACTGAAGCTTTCTTT.